Below are 32 T cell receptor beta chains sequenced from a single sample in a study of T cell changes during pregnancy in multiple sclerosis. Sequencing used immunoSEQ multiplex PCR; TCRdb keeps in-frame clones, though not all of them. The sample consists of about 92,000 clones, about 94% of them appearing once. The specimen was peripheral blood, collected in the third trimester of pregnancy. These TCRs come from a female donor with multiple sclerosis, enrolled in a pregnancy study.

This clone occurred once. The rearrangement joins TRBV2 to TRBJ2-7, with TRBD1 matching over 7 bases. Per the germline V gene, CDR1 is SNHLY and CDR2 is FYNNEI. With V trimmed by 2 bases and J by 3 bases, 10 bases remained unmatched. The CDR3 covers 16 residues. The CDR3 here is CASSELPSTGLYEQYF. Here the CDR3 DNA reads TGTGCCAGCAGTGAACTCCCGTCGACAGGGCTCTACGAGCAGTACTTC.

The table lists this clone with a count of one. The V call is TRBV29-1, the J call TRBJ1-4, with TRBD1 identical over 8 bases. Looked up from germline, CDR1 is SQVTM and CDR2 is ANQGSEA. V lost 5 bases, J lost 8 bases, and 7 bases stayed unmatched. The CDR3 has 13 amino acids. The CDR3: CSVRTGGREKLFF. In nucleotides, the CDR3 is TGCAGCGTTCGTACAGGGGGGAGGGAAAAACTGTTTTTT. The whole variable domain, filled in from reference TRBV29-1 and TRBJ1-4, reads SAVISQKPSRDICQRGTSLTIQCQVDSQVTMMFWYRQQPGQSLTLIATANQGSEATYESGFVIDKFPISRPNLTFSTLTVSNMSPEDSSIYLCSVRTGGREKLFFGSGTQLSVL.

The CDR3 coding sequence is TGTGCCAGCAGCTTAGATTCTAGCGGGAGTTCCTACAATGAGCAGTTCTTC. Amino acid sequence: CASSLDSSGSSYNEQFF. V is TRBV11-3 and J is TRBJ2-1; TRBD2 matches 10 bases. The CDR3 is made up of 17 amino acids. Trimming at V came to 0 bases and at J to 1 base, leaving 3 bases not matched to a gene. Germline V lookup: CDR1 SGHNT, CDR2 YENEEA.

As for this clone: At one of its ends the junction is not consistent with the germline gene, which may arise from a read error. The chain has TRBV6-1 and TRBJ1-3; 8 bases align to TRBD1. The V gene's germline CDR1 is MNHNS and CDR2 SASEGT. This CDR3 region has 14 residues. The CDR3, as DNA: TGTGCCAGCAGGGAAGGACAGGGCGGACACACCATATATTTT. Protein product: CASREGQGGHTIYF.

The CDR3 nucleotides are TGTGCCAGCAGCCTAGGACCTAGCAGATTCACAGATACGCAGTATTTT. This encodes CASSLGPSRFTDTQYF. The chain links TRBV5-4 to TRBJ2-3; TRBD2 is a possible D gene (5 bases). This CDR3 has 16 amino acids. The germline CDR1 and CDR2 sequences are SGHNT and YYREEE (reference sequence). Trimming left V 4 bases short and J 2 bases short, with 17 bases between.

The chain uses TRBV9 and TRBJ2-7; D possibly corresponds to TRBD1 (5 bases). V lost 1 base, J lost 0 bases, and 8 bases lay in between. The CDR3 totals 14 residues. The germline CDR1 and CDR2 sequences are SGDLS and YYNGEE. The CDR3 reads CASSVTGYSYEQYF. The CDR3 nucleotides are TGTGCCAGCAGCGTAACAGGTTACTCCTACGAGCAGTACTTC.

The rearrangement uses TRBV19 and TRBJ2-2, with a tentative D call TRBD2 (5 bases). V dropped 1 base and J dropped 2 bases, with 11 bases sitting between them. Germline V gives CDR1 LNHDA, CDR2 SQIVND (reference sequence). The length of the CDR3 is 16 residues. The CDR3 nucleotides are TGTGCCAGTAGTATAGGCGGTAGCGCAAACACCGGGGAGCTGTTTTTT. It yields the protein CASSIGGSANTGELFF.

The rearrangement joins TRBV25-1 to TRBJ2-7; perhaps TRBD2 as D (6 bases). Germline loops: CDR1 MGHDK, CDR2 SYGVNS. Between the trimmed V and J ends, which lost 5 bases and 0 bases, there was a span of 8 bases. This CDR3 is 13 amino acids long. In DNA form, the CDR3 reads TGTGCCAGCAGTCGCGGGGACTCCTACGAGCAGTACTTC. Its translation is CASSRGDSYEQYF.

The chain combines TRBV10-3 with TRBJ2-7; D possibly corresponds to TRBD1 (5 bases). Trimming cost V 6 bases and J 6 bases, with 21 bases left between them. Germline CDR1 reads ENHRY; CDR2 reads SYGVKD. The length of the CDR3 is 15 residues. The CDR3 coding sequence is TGTGCCATCAGCACAACCCCCCTTCAGGGTAGCGAGCAGTACTTC. Encoded protein: CAISTTPLQGSEQYF.

The V gene is TRBV7-8, the J gene TRBJ1-2, with D hard to call. The ends were cut back, 10 bases at V and 7 bases at J, with 19 bases in the middle. The CDR3 is 13 amino acids. The germline CDR1 and CDR2 sequences are SGHVS and FQNEAQ. The CDR3: CATQNEAIGGYTF. In nucleotides, the CDR3 is TGTGCCACCCAAAACGAGGCAATTGGTGGCTACACCTTC.

In DNA form, the CDR3 reads TGCGCCAGCAGCTACGAGACAGATACGCAGTATTTT. Its translation is CASSYETDTQYF. The V and J genes are TRBV5-1 and TRBJ2-3; D unclear. The germline V gene has CDR1 SGHRS and CDR2 YFSETQ. V shed 3 bases and J shed 3 bases, with 5 bases lying between them. The CDR3 is 12 residues long.

The chain combines TRBV12-5 with TRBJ2-1; D is perhaps TRBD2 (5 bases). V lost 7 bases and J lost 2, with 15 bases in between. The CDR3 extends over 15 amino acids. From germline, CDR1 is LGHNT and CDR2 FRNRAP. CDR3 DNA sequence: TGTGCTAGTGCTCAAAGCGGAAACCCCTACAATGAGCAGTTCTTC. Amino acid sequence: CASAQSGNPYNEQFF. Using reference TRBV12-5 and TRBJ2-1 for the parts outside the CDR3, the full variable domain is DARVTQTPRHKVTEMGQEVTMRCQPILGHNTVFWYRQTMMQGLELLAYFRNRAPLDDSGMPKDRFSAEMPDATLATLKIQPSEPRDSAVYFCASAQSGNPYNEQFFGPGTRLTVL.

Regarding this clone: This same CDR3 is encoded by further DNA sequences in the sample. The J gene is TRBJ1-1, the V gene TRBV7-2; D is perhaps TRBD1 (5 bases). V lost 2 bases to trimming and J lost 4 bases, with 5 bases between them. The germline CDR1 and CDR2 sequences are SGHTA and FQGNSA. The CDR3 is 12 amino acids. CDR3 coding DNA: TGTGCCAGCAGCTTAAGGGGCACTGAAGCTTTCTTT. Its protein product is CASSLRGTEAFF.

The V and J genes are TRBV28 and TRBJ1-5; 7 positions match TRBD1. CDR1 MDHEN and CDR2 SYDVKM come from the germline V gene. Unmatched junction bases numbered 12, after V lost 4 bases and J lost 6 bases. The CDR3 loop spans 16 amino acids. CDR3 amino acids: CASSSSLNRGGQPQHF. CDR3 DNA: TGTGCCAGCAGTTCCTCTCTTAACAGGGGAGGTCAGCCCCAGCATTTT.

This clone has ten or more counts. The rearrangement uses TRBV13 and TRBJ2-7; 15 bases are shared with TRBD2. With 6 bases clipped from V and 2 bases from J, the junction kept 14 bases outside the gene matches. Germline lookup yields CDR1 PRHDT and CDR2 FYEKMQ (reference sequence). The CDR3 runs to 19 residues. The CDR3 bases are TGTGCCAGCAGTCAATGGACTAGCGGGAGGGCCTGGTCGGCCTACGAGCAGTACTTC. It encodes CASSQWTSGRAWSAYEQYF.

The chain joins TRBV27 to TRBJ1-5; no clear D gene. V was pared by 2 bases and J by 1 base, with 3 bases between. Germline assignment: CDR1 MNHEY and CDR2 SMNVEV (reference sequence). The CDR3 is 13 amino acids. The CDR3 here is CASSLSSNQPQHF. CDR3 DNA: TGTGCCAGCAGTTTAAGCAGCAATCAGCCCCAGCATTTT.

The DNA for the CDR3 is TGTGCCTGGAGAGACAGGACGAACACCGGGGAGCTGTTTTTT. This translates into CAWRDRTNTGELFF. The rearrangement uses TRBV30 and TRBJ2-2; TRBD1 is a possible D gene (6 bases). Trimming removed 3 bases from V and 0 bases from J, with 8 bases in between. CDR1 and CDR2 from the germline V gene are GTSNPN and SVGIG (reference sequence). The CDR3 sequence is 14 residues long.

DNA of the CDR3: TGCGCCAGCAGCTTGGCTCTGGGGAGCACTGAAGCTTTCTTT. It encodes CASSLALGSTEAFF. The chain uses TRBV5-1 and TRBJ1-1; the D is unclear. Germline assignment: CDR1 SGHRS and CDR2 YFSETQ. The V gene lost 0 bases and the J gene lost 4 bases, with 10 bases spanning the gap. The CDR3 runs to 14 residues. Supplemented by reference TRBV5-1 and TRBJ1-1, the full variable domain reads KAGVTQTPRYLIKTRGQQVTLSCSPISGHRSVSWYQQTPGQGLQFLFEYFSETQRNKGNFPGRFSGRQFSNSRSEMNVSTLELGDSALYLCASSLALGSTEAFFGQGTRLTVV.

This chain uses TRBV9 with TRBJ2-3, with no clear D. This CDR3 spans 14 amino acids. V lost 4 bases and J 4 bases, leaving 13 bases between the germline ends. CDR1 is SGDLS, CDR2 YYNGEE, per germline. Here the CDR3 reads CASSNTWSADTQYF. The CDR3 DNA is TGTGCCAGCAGCAACACGTGGAGCGCAGATACGCAGTATTTT.

The rearrangement uses TRBV9 and TRBJ2-1; the match to TRBD2 covers 7 bases. Germline V gives CDR1 SGDLS, CDR2 YYNGEE. V dropped 4 bases and J dropped 8; count of bases not matched to a gene: 9. The CDR3 consists of 14 residues. CDR3 protein: CASSLAVLRDEQFF. The CDR3 DNA sequence: TGTGCCAGCAGCCTAGCGGTCTTGCGGGATGAGCAGTTCTTC. The entire variable domain, with the rest obtained from reference TRBV9 and TRBJ2-1, is as follows: DSGVTQTPKHLITATGQRVTLRCSPRSGDLSVYWYQQSLDQGLQFLIQYYNGEERAKGNILERFSAQQFPDLHSELNLSSLELGDSALYFCASSLAVLRDEQFFGPGTRLTVL.

The J gene is TRBJ1-1, the V gene TRBV6-5; D is perhaps TRBD1 (5 bases). V was trimmed by 0 bases and J by 1 base, leaving 9 bases between them. The CDR3 has 15 amino acids. Germline-derived CDR1 and CDR2 are MNHEY and SVGAGI. The CDR3 reads CASSYSGGGNTEAFF. The CDR3, as DNA: TGTGCCAGCAGTTACTCCGGGGGGGGGAACACTGAAGCTTTCTTT.

The V gene is TRBV28, the J gene TRBJ2-3; tentatively, D is TRBD2 (6 bases). This CDR3 is 13 amino acids long. In germline, CDR1 is MDHEN, CDR2 SYDVKM. Trimming took off 6 bases at V and 4 bases at J, with 11 bases between the two ends. The CDR3 region is CASRQGGADTQYF. The CDR3 DNA reads TGTGCCAGCAGGCAGGGAGGCGCAGATACGCAGTATTTT.

The V and J genes are TRBV5-1 and TRBJ1-2; no firm D call. The V end lost 0 bases, the J end lost 4 bases, and 10 bases lay between the germline ends. Germline V gives CDR1 SGHRS, CDR2 YFSETQ. The CDR3 contains 14 residues. The chain's CDR3 is CASSLEGESYGYTF. The CDR3, as DNA: TGCGCCAGCAGCTTGGAAGGAGAGAGCTATGGCTACACCTTC. Looking up the rest from reference TRBV5-1 and TRBJ1-2 gives the full variable domain: KAGVTQTPRYLIKTRGQQVTLSCSPISGHRSVSWYQQTPGQGLQFLFEYFSETQRNKGNFPGRFSGRQFSNSRSEMNVSTLELGDSALYLCASSLEGESYGYTFGSGTRLTVV.

This chain joins TRBV7-6 and TRBJ1-1; D ambiguous. With 2 bases removed from V and 5 bases from J, the gap between germline ends came to 18 bases. CDR1 is SGHVS, CDR2 FNYEAQ, per germline. This CDR3 is built from 16 residues. The DNA for the CDR3 is TGTGCCAGCAGCTTACTCGCGAACCAGAGGGAAACTGAAGCTTTCTTT. Residues: CASSLLANQRETEAFF. The whole variable domain, remainder taken from reference TRBV7-6 and TRBJ1-1, is GAGVSQSPRYKVTKRGQDVALRCDPISGHVSLYWYRQALGQGPEFLTYFNYEAQQDKSGLPNDRFSAERPEGSISTLTIQRTEQRDSAMYRCASSLLANQRETEAFFGQGTRLTVV.

The chain links TRBV2 to TRBJ2-7, with 10 bases matching TRBD2. Unmatched junction bases numbered 12, after V lost 2 bases and J lost 2 bases. Germline V lookup: CDR1 SNHLY, CDR2 FYNNEI. CDR3 length: 18 amino acids. The CDR3 region has the DNA TGTGCCAGCAGTGAAAGCCTATCCGGGACTAGCGTACCCTACGAGCAGTACTTC. Protein product: CASSESLSGTSVPYEQYF.

This CDR3 is CASSSRVGDNEQFF. The CDR3 DNA reads as TGTGCCAGCAGCTCCCGAGTAGGGGACAATGAGCAGTTCTTC. The chain joins TRBV11-3 to TRBJ2-1, with D perhaps matching TRBD1 (5 bases). Trimming pared 4 bases from V and 5 bases from J, leaving 12 bases between. The CDR3 totals 14 residues. Per the germline V gene, CDR1 is SGHNT and CDR2 is YENEEA.

This chain links TRBV2 with TRBJ1-1; D is undetermined. CDR3 length: 11 amino acids. The ends were cut back, 4 bases at V and 4 bases at J, with 4 bases in the middle. Germline V lookup: CDR1 SNHLY, CDR2 FYNNEI. The CDR3 nucleotides are TGTGCCAGCAGTGTATTCACTGAAGCTTTCTTT. As protein: CASSVFTEAFF.

V usage is TRBV4-1 and J usage is TRBJ1-1; tentative D call: TRBD1 (5 bases). The V gene lost 0 bases and the J gene lost 5 bases, with 19 bases spanning the gap. There are 17 residues in the CDR3. CDR1 is MGHRA and CDR2 is YSYEKL in the germline V gene. The CDR3 here is CASSQEFTRAGLTEAFF. The CDR3 DNA is TGCGCCAGCAGCCAAGAATTCACCAGGGCGGGATTGACTGAAGCTTTCTTT.

The chain links TRBV9 to TRBJ2-3, with D possibly TRBD2 on 6 matching bases. The CDR3 runs to 17 residues. The germline CDR1 and CDR2 sequences are SGDLS and YYNGEE. V gave up 4 bases and J gave up 2 bases, with 20 bases separating them. The CDR3 coding sequence is TGTGCCAGCAGCTCCGGAGGGCGGAGGGCTAACACAGATACGCAGTATTTT. This encodes CASSSGGRRANTDTQYF.

The chain has TRBV6-1 and TRBJ2-7; a weak D match, TRBD1 (6 bases). From germline, CDR1 is MNHNS and CDR2 SASEGT. Trimming took 7 bases from V and 2 from J, leaving 12 bases between them. The CDR3 has 13 residues. In DNA, the CDR3 is TGTGCCAGCAACAGACAGGTCACCTACGAGCAGTACTTC. Its translation is CASNRQVTYEQYF.

The J gene is TRBJ1-5, the V gene TRBV29-1; tentatively, D is TRBD1 (6 bases). V was pared by 5 bases and J by 2 bases, with 10 bases between. The CDR3 consists of 13 residues. CDR1 SQVTM and CDR2 ANQGSEA come from the germline V gene. The chain's CDR3 is CSVLEGGNQPQHF. CDR3 bases: TGCAGCGTTTTAGAGGGGGGCAATCAGCCCCAGCATTTT.

V gene TRBV5-4 combines with J gene TRBJ2-3; no reliable D call. V lost 1 base and J lost 1, with 4 bases in between. CDR3 length: 13 amino acids. Looked up from germline, CDR1 is SGHNT and CDR2 is YYREEE (reference sequence). CDR3 nucleotides: TGTGCCAGCAGCTTGCAGGGCACAGATACGCAGTATTTT. Translated, it gives CASSLQGTDTQYF.